This T cell receptor beta chain stems from a study of cytomegalovirus exposure and HLA in healthy donors listed by TCRdb under 2017. For the study in its entirety: According to an earlier analysis of a few hundred of the donors, some 180 million T cells yielded some 120 million unique TCR beta sequences and around 280 Gb of sequence data. About 300 gigabases of sequencing data and roughly 81 million unique TCR sequences made up an early release that covered under 750 HLA-typed donors. Among the approximately 430 genotyped donors, approximately 82% belonged to the genetic ancestry cluster associated with self-reported Caucasian donors. The study was designed to test whether signatures of past pathogen exposure could be identified by cataloging public T cell receptors. The study profiled the T cell repertoires of about 720 subjects by immunosequencing and related them to cytomegalovirus serostatus. In addition to the first cohort of 666 subjects, a separate validation cohort of 120 different subjects was used. To predict cytomegalovirus infection status, the study brought together high-throughput TCR immunosequencing, statistical association of individual TCRs with disease status, and machine learning. In a later analysis, previously published TCR beta repertoires from about 640 donors were re-analyzed and high-resolution HLA genotyping was added so that TCR occurrence patterns could be studied. The later analysis used no new phenotypic data to find candidate immune exposures, relying instead on TCR beta sequences and their occurrence across donors. To decide whether each TCR beta V gene segment behaved as functional or pseudogenic, an earlier analysis of fewer than 750 of the donors relied on high-throughput TCR beta sequencing. Donor age, sex, ethnicity and CMV serostatus were compiled together with the repertoire data. A later genetic analysis used genome-wide SNP genotypes for about 55% of the 666 donors, treating that subset as a discovery cohort. Every discovery cohort repertoire had been produced on one sequencing platform. Class I and class II HLA loci were covered by the typing at four-digit resolution. Typing coverage differed by locus: A, B, C, DRB1 and DQB1 were typed in about 629-630 donors, DQA1 in about 510, DPA1 in around 610, and DPB1 in 472. Four to six DR-DQ haplotypes were handled as single units for association and clustering because linkage in the cohort was strong. Across approximately 400 genotyped donors of the cohort, an average of approximately 200,000 unique TCR beta nucleotide sequences per donor were sequenced, and roughly a sixth of those sequences were non-productive.

As regards this clone: The target of this receptor is not known. Per-base qualities were not stored, and no clone one base away is much larger.

The library was produced with the immunoSEQ multiplex PCR assay. The multiplex PCR relied on a mix of 60 forward primers for TCR Vbeta segments and 13 reverse primers for TCR Jbeta segments. The CDR3 region of rearranged TCR beta genes was amplified from genomic DNA by a multiplex PCR assay. On the Illumina HiSeq System, the amplified TCR beta libraries were sequenced as 87-base-pair reads. The paper's data handling went like this. A later analysis counted about 80 million unique TCR beta chains across the 550 to 700 repertoires, and roughly 9.9 million of these chains were shared by at least two donors. A nearest-neighbor algorithm error-corrected the raw reads and collapsed the reads into unique sequences, merging closely related sequences to remove PCR and sequencing errors. Alignment of CDR3 sequences to IMGT reference sequences was used to assign V, D and J gene segments. For a sequence to be retained, a match of at least six nucleotides was required to both a V gene segment and a J gene segment. A rearrangement counted as productive if the CDR3 had no stop codons and remained in frame with V and J, and every other rearrangement counted as non-productive. Following IMGT convention, CDR3 was defined as the stretch from the second conserved V-encoded cysteine up to the conserved J-encoded phenylalanine. The earlier analysis of about 640 of the donors excluded any sequence lacking an unambiguous match to a single V gene segment. An earlier analysis of under 750 of the donors called V segments functional above 56.7% productive rearrangements and segregating when the between-donor standard deviation exceeded 5%. To diagnose cytomegalovirus status from the catalog of TCR beta chain sequences, a statistical classification framework was built. In a later analysis, TCR nucleotide sequences were compared against IMGT/GENE-DB human TR gene sequences so that V and J genes could be assigned. The TCRdist pipeline was used in a later analysis to assign CDR3 sequences and most-parsimonious VDJ recombination scenarios. In a later analysis, each TCR beta chain was defined by its CDR3 amino acid sequence together with its V-gene family, and reads without a unique V-gene family were excluded. As a way to deal with suspected cross-contamination and a sequencing artifact, a later analysis dropped approximately 590 nucleotide sequences that were highly shared and had low generation probability. A later analysis calculated a clonal expansion index for each public chain from normalized within-repertoire ranks of inferred template counts. In a later analysis, generation probabilities were computed using a VDJ recombination model fitted to out-of-frame rearrangements, and the results were checked against IGoR. In a later analysis, hypergeometric tests were used to score TCR-TCR, TCR-HLA and TCR-CMV co-occurrence, with a repertoire-size bias correction applied to TCR pairs. False discovery rates were estimated in a later analysis by permuting HLA or CMV assignments 20 times. In a later analysis, co-occurring TCRs were grouped using DBSCAN, and TCRdist sequence similarity was added for clustering within HLA-allele-positive subsets. Repertoires with fewer than 30,000 or more than 120,000 public chains, plus five repertoires with anomalous nucleotide sharing, were excluded from co-occurrence clustering. In its TCRdb copy, this immuneACCESS table keeps in-frame sequences only and misses some clones. Where compared with another copy, unresolved V genes explain less than half of these, and the others have no known cause. V, J and clone size reflect that table, while D and trimming were determined from the DNA. Across this sample there are some 150,000 clones, with approximately 75% seen only once. 2.5% to 3% of the sample belongs to the ten largest clones.

At the junction V is shortened by 5 bases and J by 1 base, with 11 bases in between. Inclusive of the bounding cysteine and phenylalanine, the CDR3 is 14 residues long. The sequence is cut down to CDR3 DNA, 42 bases in frame from base 1. Reading the germline V gene (reference sequence) gives CDR1 LNHDA and CDR2 SQIVND. The cohort comprised some 730 healthy bone marrow donors. At the time of sampling, every cohort member was nominally healthy, though immune exposures that went unrecorded were likely present. The donor was CMV seronegative and was included in the group of several hundred seronegative cohort members. A peripheral blood sample was provided by each donor, and peripheral blood mononuclear cells were used for TCR beta sequencing. The Qiagen DNeasy Blood Extraction Kit was used to extract genomic DNA from the blood cell samples. Overall results and qualifications from the work: In both the original and validation cohorts, the classifier was reported to diagnose cytomegalovirus status with high specificity and sensitivity. Linkage disequilibrium might explain the correlated functional status among segregating V segments, but an unknown experimental factor could not be ruled out. Compared with the approximately 670-donor mean, donors in an Asian-associated ancestry cluster had fewer N-insertions in productive TCRs, according to a later genetic analysis. A later analysis found that HLA-associated TCR beta chains were more clonally expanded and had lower generation probabilities than equally common non-associated chains. For the cohort, immune exposure information was limited to CMV serostatus. Because counts were too low, 15 or so rarely observed V segments, including chromosome 9 orphons, were excluded from the earlier analysis of 587 of the donors. The presence/absence analyses assumed that sequencing depth was roughly uniform across donors, and that assumption may not be true. According to a later analysis, parvovirus B19, influenza, CMV and Epstein-Barr virus appeared linked to several top co-occurrence clusters. At a false discovery rate of 0.05, a later analysis linked about 17,000 TCR beta sequences to specific HLA alleles. Across donors, most TCR sequences were observed very rarely, whereas some public TCRs were present in many individuals. The 87-base-pair reads could not distinguish some IMGT-functional V segments, including TRBV6-2 and TRBV6-3, so those segments were excluded. An earlier analysis of roughly 570 of the donors showed that most TCR beta V segments appeared in productive rearrangements either about 87% or about 30% of the time, which broadly matched IMGT annotations. A further reported finding was that TCR beta sequences accurately predicted the HLA-A and HLA-B alleles for most subjects in the first cohort. In a later analysis, the rate of TCR association differed among HLA loci, with DRB1 alleles having the most associated TCRs and HLA-C alleles having the fewest. In this cohort, only TCR beta chains were sequenced, and detectable features were limited by the absence of alpha or paired-chain data. When HLA alleles, especially DR and DQ, strongly co-occurred, attributing TCR associations to individual alleles was difficult. In a later analysis, most CMV-associated TCR beta chains were found to appear HLA-restricted, with HLA associations seemingly driven largely by CMV exposure. A total of 150 or so TCR beta chains were listed by the study as associated with cytomegalovirus. A cluster of highly shared sequence variants was judged likely to represent a technical artifact of the sequencing pipeline. In vitro tests confirmed that a few of the cytomegalovirus-associated TCR beta chains recognize cytomegalovirus antigens. In a later genetic analysis, a missense DCLRE1C variant was associated with V-gene and J-gene trimming of TCR beta chains, and the association was replicated in an independent cohort. The authors suggested that the approach could potentially be generalized to other disease states and immunological phenotypes. Because HLA typing was unavailable for some donors at each locus, only the typed subset was used in association tests.

Material: PBMCs. This sequence originates from a man between 18 and 35 years old in good health and CMV-seronegative. In this chain, TRBV19 is recombined with TRBJ1-1; TRBD1 might be the D gene, on 5 matching bases. DNA sequence: TGTGCCAGTAGTCGATCGACAGCGAACACTGAAGCTTTCTTT. It encodes CASSRSTANTEAFF. Beyond the CDR3, the reference TRBV19 and TRBJ1-1 genes provide the residues; the full variable domain reads: DGGITQSPKYLFRKEGQNVTLSCEQNLNHDAMYWYRQDPGQGLRLIYYSQIVNDFQKGDIAEGYSVSREKKESFPLTVTSAQKNPTAFYLCASSRSTANTEAFFGQGTRLTVV.